Below are 10 T cell receptor beta chains sequenced from a single sample in a study of control samples from healthy donors and cancer patients. The method was immunoSEQ multiplex PCR; TCRdb's version includes in-frame clones alone and lacks a portion of them. The sample contains 120,000 or so clones, around 86% of which appear only once. The sequenced sample consisted of blood. The receptor source for this set is a man in his forties in good health.

The V gene is TRBV11-3, the J gene TRBJ2-4; D is tentatively TRBD1 or TRBD2 (6 bases each). In germline, CDR1 is SGHNT, CDR2 YENEEA. Trimming shortened V by 2 bases and J by 3 bases, and 20 bases separated the two germline ends. The CDR3 has 18 residues. The CDR3 here is CASSLKGGRKMGKNIQYF. The CDR3 bases are TGTGCCAGCAGCTTAAAAGGGGGGCGGAAAATGGGCAAAAACATTCAGTACTTC.

This chain connects TRBV18 to TRBJ1-5; TRBD1 matches at 7 bases. This CDR3 has 15 amino acids. Germline CDR1 KGHSH, CDR2 LQKENI. The J segment lost 6 bases and the V segment lost 5 bases, leaving 10 bases of the junction unmatched. The DNA for the CDR3 is TGTGCCAGCTCATCCGCCCAGGGGGACGGTCAGCCCCAGCATTTT. Translated, it gives CASSSAQGDGQPQHF.

The chain has TRBV6-2 or TRBV6-3 and TRBJ1-1, with D tentatively TRBD1 (5 bases). The germline V gene encodes CDR1 MNHEY and CDR2 SVGEGT. The germline V and J ends were trimmed by 5 bases and 8 bases, with 21 bases remaining between them. The CDR3 consists of 15 residues. The CDR3 is CASSDRQRTKGEAFF. The CDR3 nucleotides are TGTGCCAGCAGTGATAGACAGCGAACGAAGGGGGAAGCTTTCTTT.

This chain uses TRBV6-7 with TRBJ1-5; D remains ambiguous. TRBV6-7 is classed as an ORF, of uncertain function. The CDR3 length is 16 residues. Deletions cut 6 bases from V and 2 bases from J, with 17 bases between. CDR3 amino acids: CASRPHRARCNQPQHF. CDR3 nucleotides: TGTGCCAGCAGACCTCACCGAGCACGGTGCAATCAGCCCCAGCATTTT.

The chain combines TRBV6-2 or TRBV6-3 with TRBJ2-2, with D tentatively TRBD2 (6 bases). The CDR3 contains 15 residues. Germline V lookup: CDR1 MNHEY, CDR2 SVGEGT. Trimming took 6 bases from V and 0 from J, leaving 11 bases between them. CDR3 loop: CASSPTSSNTGELFF. CDR3 DNA: TGTGCCAGCAGCCCTACTAGCTCGAACACCGGGGAGCTGTTTTTT.

A note on this clone: At one end, the junction sequence differs from germline, possibly due to a read error. Additional DNA sequences in this sample encode the identical CDR3. The rearrangement uses TRBV7-3 and TRBJ1-1; 8 bases agree with TRBD1. This CDR3 is built from 13 residues. Germline CDR1 is SGHTA and CDR2 is FQGTGA. The CDR3 DNA reads as TGTGCCAGCAGCCTAACAGGGGGTACTGAAGCTTTCTTT. Protein sequence: CASSLTGGTEAFF. Full variable domain (rest looked up from reference TRBV7-3 and TRBJ1-1): GAGVSQTPSNKVTEKGKYVELRCDPISGHTALYWYRQSLGQGPEFLIYFQGTGAADDSGLPNDRFFAVRPEGSVSTLKIQRTERGDSAVYLCASSLTGGTEAFFGQGTRLTVV.

The genes are TRBV6-6 and TRBJ1-1; a weak D match, TRBD1 (5 bases). Germline V lookup: CDR1 MNHNY, CDR2 SVGAGI (reference sequence). Trimming removed 6 bases at V and 0 bases at J, with 8 bases between. The CDR3 is 13 residues long. The CDR3 bases are TGTGCCAGCAGCGACAGCTTGAACACTGAAGCTTTCTTT. It codes for CASSDSLNTEAFF.

The chain employs TRBV19 and TRBJ2-4; D is possibly TRBD1 (6 bases). V lost 3 bases, J lost 0 bases, and 12 bases lay in between. The CDR3 loop spans 16 amino acids. CDR1 and CDR2 (germline): LNHDA, SQIVND (reference sequence). The CDR3 bases are TGTGCCAGTAGTATTAGGGGGAGTGGAGCCAAAAACATTCAGTACTTC. It yields the protein CASSIRGSGAKNIQYF.

The chain is built from TRBV6-4 and TRBJ2-3; 7 nucleotides line up with TRBD1. With 6 bases clipped from V and 8 bases from J, the junction kept 2 bases outside the gene matches. This CDR3 spans 11 amino acids. Looked up from germline, CDR1 is MRHNA and CDR2 is SNTAGT. The CDR3 loop is CASRTGTTQYF. The CDR3 nucleotides read TGTGCCAGCAGGACAGGGACTACGCAGTATTTT.

V gene TRBV7-3 combines with J gene TRBJ2-1; D not resolved. The CDR3 has 13 amino acids. Germline V CDR1 and CDR2: SGHTA, FQGTGA. Trimming pared 1 base from V and 9 bases from J, leaving 10 bases between. The CDR3 coding sequence is TGTGCCAGCAGCTTAATGGTGCGAGGTGAGCAGTTCTTC. This codes for CASSLMVRGEQFF.